The following is a TCR beta chain sequence with its context. There are 13 residues in the CDR3. With 8 bases removed from V and 1 base from J, the gap between germline ends came to 9 bases. Germline assignment: CDR1 MNHEY and CDR2 SVGAGI. This sample is part of a study of blood T cell repertoires in COVID-19. Looking at the study overall: Samples representing acute and convalescent COVID-19 were sourced from the United States, Italy and Spain. T cells, B-cell-depleted T cells, or PBMCs supplied cDNA or gDNA.

As handled by the study authors: Nucleated cell counts were estimated from reference gene primer amplification. Clones were sequenced by immunoSEQ multiplex PCR, and TCRdb holds only the in-frame ones, with some missing. V and J calls and clone size are those listed in that table; D and trimming were worked out from the DNA. The sample yields some 190,000 clones, around nine tenths seen once. This TCR came from a human donor in a cohort sampled during active COVID-19. Sequenced sample: peripheral blood. V usage is TRBV6-5 and J usage is TRBJ2-1, with D possibly being TRBD2 (5 bases). The CDR3 protein is CASVPGSYNEQFF. DNA of the CDR3: TGTGCCAGCGTCCCGGGATCCTACAATGAGCAGTTCTTC.